The following is a T cell receptor beta chain sequence with its context. What it recognizes is unknown. Clones were sequenced by immunoSEQ multiplex PCR, and TCRdb holds only the in-frame ones, with some missing. Altogether around 140,000 clones are present, roughly 93% being singletons, with the ten largest covering more than 0.85%. This sample is part of a study of T cell responses to AZD1222 COVID-19 vaccine. The CDR3 consists of 13 residues. Germline V lookup: CDR1 SGHNT, CDR2 YYREEE (reference sequence). The V end was cut by 4 bases, the J end by 4 bases, with 11 bases between. Whole-study results and caveats: Two AZD1222 doses significantly raised spike-specific TCR breadth and depth over controls. The donor cohort was predominantly white British with a female majority, and clonal diversity may have been underestimated. Nearly half of spike-specific TCRs reportedly go after variant regions that carry no mutations.

V and J are TRBV5-4 and TRBJ1-2; D possibly corresponds to TRBD1 (6 bases). The receptor was isolated from an adult in good health. Sequencing was performed on peripheral blood, taken on day 0 of MenACWY control vaccination. The CDR3 is CASSGRDTYGYTF. The DNA of the CDR3 is TGTGCCAGCAGCGGCCGGGACACCTATGGCTACACCTTC.